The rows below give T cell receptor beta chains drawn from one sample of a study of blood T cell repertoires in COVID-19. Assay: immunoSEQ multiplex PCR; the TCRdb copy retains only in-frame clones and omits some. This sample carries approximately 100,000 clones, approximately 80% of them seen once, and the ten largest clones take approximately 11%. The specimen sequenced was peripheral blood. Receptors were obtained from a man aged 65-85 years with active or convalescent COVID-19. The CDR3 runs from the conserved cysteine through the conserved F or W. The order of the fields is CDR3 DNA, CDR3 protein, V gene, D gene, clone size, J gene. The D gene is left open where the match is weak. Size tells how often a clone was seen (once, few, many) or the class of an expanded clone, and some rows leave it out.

CDR3nt: TGTGCCAGCAGTTATAACGGGGGGTCCTACGAGCAGTACTTC; CDR3aa: CASSYNGGSYEQYF; v_gene: TRBV6-5; d_gene: TRBD2; abundance: .; j_gene: TRBJ2-7
CDR3nt: TGTGCCAGCAGCCGCGGCACTGAAGCTTTCTTT; CDR3aa: CASSRGTEAFF; v_gene: TRBV7-6; d_gene: .; abundance: .; j_gene: TRBJ1-1
CDR3nt: TGTGCCAGCCGGGGAAACACCATATATTTT; CDR3aa: CASRGNTIYF; v_gene: TRBV6-5; d_gene: .; abundance: .; j_gene: TRBJ1-3
CDR3nt: TGTGCCAGCAGCTTGAAGCGGGGGAGCACAGATACGCAGTATTTT; CDR3aa: CASSLKRGSTDTQYF; v_gene: TRBV5-4; d_gene: TRBD2; abundance: .; j_gene: TRBJ2-3
CDR3nt: TGTGCCAGCAGCGTAAGTCAGGGGGCTAGGGAGCAGTACTTC; CDR3aa: CASSVSQGAREQYF; v_gene: TRBV9; d_gene: TRBD1; abundance: .; j_gene: TRBJ2-7
CDR3nt: TGTGCCAGCAACATCGGAGTCAATTCACCCCTCCACTTT; CDR3aa: CASNIGVNSPLHF; v_gene: TRBV7-2; d_gene: .; abundance: .; j_gene: TRBJ1-6
CDR3nt: TGTGCCAGCAGCTTACTAGCGGGGAGCACAGATACGCAGTATTTT; CDR3aa: CASSLLAGSTDTQYF; v_gene: TRBV7-9; d_gene: TRBD2; abundance: once; j_gene: TRBJ2-3
CDR3nt: TGTGCCAGCAGCTTGAATCCGAGGAATTCACCCCTCCACTTT; CDR3aa: CASSLNPRNSPLHF; v_gene: TRBV11-2; d_gene: .; abundance: .; j_gene: TRBJ1-6
CDR3nt: TGTGCCAGCAGCCAAGGTGCGGGGGGGCAGACGCAGTATTTT; CDR3aa: CASSQGAGGQTQYF; v_gene: TRBV3-1/TRBV3-2; d_gene: TRBD2; abundance: once; j_gene: TRBJ2-3
CDR3nt: TGTGCCAGCAGTCGAGACAGGGCTAGCACAGATACGCAGTATTTT; CDR3aa: CASSRDRASTDTQYF; v_gene: TRBV11-3; d_gene: TRBD1; abundance: .; j_gene: TRBJ2-3
CDR3nt: TGTGCCAGCAGTTACGATAGAAACTATGGCTACACCTTC; CDR3aa: CASSYDRNYGYTF; v_gene: TRBV6-2/TRBV6-3; d_gene: .; abundance: .; j_gene: TRBJ1-2
CDR3nt: TGCGCCAGCAGCTCAGGGGCTAGCACAGATACGCAGTATTTT; CDR3aa: CASSSGASTDTQYF; v_gene: TRBV5-1; d_gene: .; abundance: .; j_gene: TRBJ2-3
CDR3nt: TGTGCCTCCCAAGGACAGAACACAGATACGCAGTATTTT; CDR3aa: CASQGQNTDTQYF; v_gene: TRBV7-9; d_gene: .; abundance: .; j_gene: TRBJ2-3